This TCR beta chain was observed in a study of blood T cell repertoires in COVID-19. Study summary: Samples taken during acute and convalescent COVID-19 were collected in the United States, Italy and Spain. Nucleic acid was either cDNA or gDNA, and it came from T cells, B-cell-depleted T cells, or PBMCs.

Original analysis: Reference gene primers were amplified, and this amplification served to estimate nucleated cell counts. Here immunoSEQ multiplex PCR was the method, and the copy in TCRdb shows in-frame clones only, minus some. V and J calls and clone size follow that table, whereas D and trimming were derived from the DNA. The sample shows some 120,000 clones, over 65% of them seen only once. This CDR3 spans 12 amino acids. V was clipped by 4 bases and J by 5 bases, with 6 bases between them. CDR1 ENHRY and CDR2 SYGVKD come from the germline V gene. The specimen was peripheral blood. V and J are TRBV10-3 and TRBJ1-5; unclear D gene. This clonotype was obtained from a man aged 25 to 45 with acute or convalescent COVID-19. The CDR3 loop reads CAISGRDQPQHF. For the CDR3, the DNA is TGTGCCATCAGTGGGAGGGATCAGCCCCAGCATTTT.